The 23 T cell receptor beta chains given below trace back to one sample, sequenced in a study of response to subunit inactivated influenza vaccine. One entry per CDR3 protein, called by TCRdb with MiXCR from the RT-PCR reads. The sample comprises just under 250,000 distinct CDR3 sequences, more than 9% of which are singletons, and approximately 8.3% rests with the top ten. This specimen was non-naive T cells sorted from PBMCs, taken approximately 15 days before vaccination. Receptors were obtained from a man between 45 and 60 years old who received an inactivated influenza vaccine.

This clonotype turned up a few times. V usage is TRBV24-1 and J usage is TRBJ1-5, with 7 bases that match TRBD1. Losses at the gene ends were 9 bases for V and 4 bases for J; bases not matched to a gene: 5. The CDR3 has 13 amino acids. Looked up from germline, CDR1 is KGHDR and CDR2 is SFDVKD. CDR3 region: CATRGQANQPQHF. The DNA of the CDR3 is TGTGCCACCCGAGGACAGGCGAATCAGCCCCAGCATTTT.

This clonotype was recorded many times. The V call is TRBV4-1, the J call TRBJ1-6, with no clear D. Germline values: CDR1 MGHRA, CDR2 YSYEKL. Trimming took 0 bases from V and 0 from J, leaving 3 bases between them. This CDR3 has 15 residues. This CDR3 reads CASSQDSSYNSPLHF. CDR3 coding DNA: TGCGCCAGCAGCCAAGACAGCTCCTATAATTCACCCCTCCACTTT.

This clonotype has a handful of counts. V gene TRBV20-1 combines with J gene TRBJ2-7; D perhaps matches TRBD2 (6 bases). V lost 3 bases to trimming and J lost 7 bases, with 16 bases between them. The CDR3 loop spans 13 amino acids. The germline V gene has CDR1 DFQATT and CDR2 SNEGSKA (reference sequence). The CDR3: CSASAPLAWEQYF. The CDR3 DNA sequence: TGCAGTGCTAGTGCCCCACTAGCTTGGGAGCAGTACTTC.

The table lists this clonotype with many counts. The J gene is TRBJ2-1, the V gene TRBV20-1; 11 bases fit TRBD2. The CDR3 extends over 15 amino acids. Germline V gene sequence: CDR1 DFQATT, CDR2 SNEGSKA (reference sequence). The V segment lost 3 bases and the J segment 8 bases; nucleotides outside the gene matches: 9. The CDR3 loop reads CSASSLAGGMDEQFF. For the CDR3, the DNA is TGCAGTGCTAGTTCCCTAGCGGGAGGAATGGATGAGCAGTTCTTC.

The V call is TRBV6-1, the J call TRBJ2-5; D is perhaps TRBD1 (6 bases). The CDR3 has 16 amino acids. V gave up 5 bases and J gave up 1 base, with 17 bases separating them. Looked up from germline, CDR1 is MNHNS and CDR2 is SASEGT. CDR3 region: CASSRKITGPQETQYF. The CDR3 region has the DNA TGTGCCAGCAGTCGAAAGATCACAGGGCCCCAAGAGACCCAGTACTTC.

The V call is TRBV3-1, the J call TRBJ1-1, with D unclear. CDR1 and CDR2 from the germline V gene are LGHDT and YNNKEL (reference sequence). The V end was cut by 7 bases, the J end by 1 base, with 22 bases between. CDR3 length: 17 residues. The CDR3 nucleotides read TGTGCCAGCACTAAAGCCTCCGGACGGTCGCCGAACACTGAAGCTTTCTTT. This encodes CASTKASGRSPNTEAFF.

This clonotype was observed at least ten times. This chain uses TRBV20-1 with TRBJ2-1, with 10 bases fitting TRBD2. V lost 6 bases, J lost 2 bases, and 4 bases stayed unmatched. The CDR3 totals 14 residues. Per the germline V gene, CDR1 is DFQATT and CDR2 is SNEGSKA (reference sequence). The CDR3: CSAISGGTYNEQFF. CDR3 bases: TGCAGTGCGATTAGCGGGGGGACCTACAATGAGCAGTTCTTC.

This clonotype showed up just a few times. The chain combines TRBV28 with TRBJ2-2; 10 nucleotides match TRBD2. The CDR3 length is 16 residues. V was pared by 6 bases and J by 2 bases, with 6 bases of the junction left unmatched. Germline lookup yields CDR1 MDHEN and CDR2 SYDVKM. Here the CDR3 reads CASRKGLARNTGELFF. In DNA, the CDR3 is TGTGCCAGCAGGAAGGGACTAGCGAGAAACACCGGGGAGCTGTTTTTT.

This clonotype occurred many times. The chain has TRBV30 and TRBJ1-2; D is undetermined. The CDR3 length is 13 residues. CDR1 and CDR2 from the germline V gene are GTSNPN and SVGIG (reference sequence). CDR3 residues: CAAHTTSNYGYTF. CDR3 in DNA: TGTGCTGCCCATACCACCTCTAACTATGGCTACACCTTC.

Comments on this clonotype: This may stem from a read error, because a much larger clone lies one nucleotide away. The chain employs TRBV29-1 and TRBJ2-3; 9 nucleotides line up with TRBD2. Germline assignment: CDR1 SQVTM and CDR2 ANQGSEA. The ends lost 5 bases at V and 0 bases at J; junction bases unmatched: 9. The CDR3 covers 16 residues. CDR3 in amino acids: CSVRGETSGSTDTQYF. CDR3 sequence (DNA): TGCAGCGTTAGAGGAGAAACTAGCGGGAGCACAGATACGCAGTATTTT.

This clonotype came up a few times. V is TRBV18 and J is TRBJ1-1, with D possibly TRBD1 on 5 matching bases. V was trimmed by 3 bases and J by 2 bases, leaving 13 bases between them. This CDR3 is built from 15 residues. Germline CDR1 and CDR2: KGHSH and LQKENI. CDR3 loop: CASSPGQDRNTEAFF. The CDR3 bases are TGTGCCAGCTCACCCGGACAAGACAGAAACACTGAAGCTTTCTTT.

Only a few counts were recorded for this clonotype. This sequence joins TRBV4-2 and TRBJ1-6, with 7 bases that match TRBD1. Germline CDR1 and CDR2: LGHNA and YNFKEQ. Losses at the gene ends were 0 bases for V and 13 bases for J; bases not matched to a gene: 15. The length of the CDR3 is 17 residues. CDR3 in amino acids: CASSQEWGTASLLPLHF. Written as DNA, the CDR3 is TGTGCCAGCAGCCAAGAATGGGGGACAGCGTCCCTATTGCCCCTCCACTTT.

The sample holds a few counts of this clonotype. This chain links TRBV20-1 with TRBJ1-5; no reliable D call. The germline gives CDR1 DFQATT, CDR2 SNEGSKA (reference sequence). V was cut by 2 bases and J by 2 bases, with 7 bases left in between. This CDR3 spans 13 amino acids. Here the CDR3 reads CSARQRGNQPQHF. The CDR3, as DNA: TGCAGTGCTAGACAGCGGGGCAATCAGCCCCAGCATTTT.

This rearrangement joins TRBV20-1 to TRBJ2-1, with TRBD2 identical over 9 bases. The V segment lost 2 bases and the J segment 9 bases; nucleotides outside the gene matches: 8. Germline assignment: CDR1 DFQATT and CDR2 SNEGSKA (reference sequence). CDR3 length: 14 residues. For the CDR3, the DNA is TGCAGTGCTAGACTTAGCGGGAGTTTTGGTGAGCAGTTCTTC. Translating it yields CSARLSGSFGEQFF.

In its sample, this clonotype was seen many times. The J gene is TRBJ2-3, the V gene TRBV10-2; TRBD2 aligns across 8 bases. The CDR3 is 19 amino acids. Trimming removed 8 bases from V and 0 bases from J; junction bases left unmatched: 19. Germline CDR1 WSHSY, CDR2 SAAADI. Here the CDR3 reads CASQSGGLLRLRSTDTQYF. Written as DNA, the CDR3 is TGCGCCAGCCAGAGCGGGGGACTTCTCCGCCTCAGGAGCACAGATACGCAGTATTTT.

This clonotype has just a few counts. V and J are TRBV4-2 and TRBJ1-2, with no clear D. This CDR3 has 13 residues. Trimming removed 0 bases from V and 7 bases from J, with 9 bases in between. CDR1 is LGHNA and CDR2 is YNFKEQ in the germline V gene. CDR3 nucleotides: TGTGCCAGCAGCCAAGATGTCAATAGTGGCTACACCTTC. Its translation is CASSQDVNSGYTF.

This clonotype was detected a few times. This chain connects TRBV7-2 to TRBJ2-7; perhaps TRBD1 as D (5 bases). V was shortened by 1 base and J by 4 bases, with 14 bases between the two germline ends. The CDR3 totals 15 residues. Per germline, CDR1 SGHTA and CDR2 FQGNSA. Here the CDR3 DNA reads TGTGCCAGCAGCTTAGGGTGGGGCGCGCAGTACGAGCAGTACTTC. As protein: CASSLGWGAQYEQYF.

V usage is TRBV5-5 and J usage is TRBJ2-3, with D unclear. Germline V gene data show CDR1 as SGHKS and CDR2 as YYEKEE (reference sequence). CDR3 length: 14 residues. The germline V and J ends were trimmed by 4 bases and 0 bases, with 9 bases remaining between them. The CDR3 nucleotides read TGTGCCAGCAGCCCCGACCAGAGCACAGATACGCAGTATTTT. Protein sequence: CASSPDQSTDTQYF.

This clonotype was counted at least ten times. CDR3 nucleotides: TGTGCCAGCAGTTTGCGGGTGGAGACCCAGTACTTC. It yields the protein CASSLRVETQYF. The chain employs TRBV12-3 or TRBV12-4 and TRBJ2-5, with D tentatively TRBD2 (5 bases). This CDR3 spans 12 amino acids. The V end was cut by 3 bases, the J end by 5 bases, with 7 bases between.

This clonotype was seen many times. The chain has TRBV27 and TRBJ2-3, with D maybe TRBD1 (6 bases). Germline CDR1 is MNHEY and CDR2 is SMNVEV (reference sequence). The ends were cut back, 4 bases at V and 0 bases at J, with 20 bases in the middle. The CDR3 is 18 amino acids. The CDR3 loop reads CASSSSIGQTRSTDTQYF. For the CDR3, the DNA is TGTGCCAGCAGTTCATCGATCGGACAGACCCGAAGCACAGATACGCAGTATTTT.

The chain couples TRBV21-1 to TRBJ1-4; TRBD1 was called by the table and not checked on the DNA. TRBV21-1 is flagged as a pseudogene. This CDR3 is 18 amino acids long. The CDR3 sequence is CASSKGPPQEATNEKLFF. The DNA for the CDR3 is TGTGCCAGCAGCAAAGGCCCACCACAGGAAGCAACTAATGAAAAACTGTTTTTT.

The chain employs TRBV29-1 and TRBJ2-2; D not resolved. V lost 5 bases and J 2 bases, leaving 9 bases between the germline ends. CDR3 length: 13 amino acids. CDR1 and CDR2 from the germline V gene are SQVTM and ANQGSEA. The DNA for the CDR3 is TGCAGCGTTTCAGACACCAACACCGGGGAGCTGTTTTTT. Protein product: CSVSDTNTGELFF.

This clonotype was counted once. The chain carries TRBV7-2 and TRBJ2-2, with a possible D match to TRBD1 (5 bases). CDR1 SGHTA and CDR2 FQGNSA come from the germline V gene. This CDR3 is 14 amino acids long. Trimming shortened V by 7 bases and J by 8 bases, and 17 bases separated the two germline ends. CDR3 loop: CASTSSWGSGELFF. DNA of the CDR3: TGTGCCAGCACCTCATCTTGGGGCTCGGGGGAGCTGTTTTTT.